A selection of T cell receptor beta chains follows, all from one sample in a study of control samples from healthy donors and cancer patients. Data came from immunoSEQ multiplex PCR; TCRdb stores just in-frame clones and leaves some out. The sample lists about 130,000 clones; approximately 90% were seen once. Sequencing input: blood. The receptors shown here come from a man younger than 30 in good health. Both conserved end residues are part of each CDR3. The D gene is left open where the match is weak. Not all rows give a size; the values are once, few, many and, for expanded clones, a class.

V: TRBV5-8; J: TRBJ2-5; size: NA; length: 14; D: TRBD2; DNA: TGTGCCAGCAGCCGCCGCGGGGGGCATACGGCCCAGTACTTC; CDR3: CASSRRGGHTAQYF
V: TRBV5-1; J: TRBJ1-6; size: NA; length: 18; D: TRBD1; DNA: TGCGCCAGCAGCCTAACCGGGACAGCGAGCTCCTATAATTCACCCCTCCACTTT; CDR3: CASSLTGTASSYNSPLHF
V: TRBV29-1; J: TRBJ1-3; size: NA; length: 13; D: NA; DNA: TGCAGCGTTGAAGACGGTAGGGGAAACACCATATATTTT; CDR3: CSVEDGRGNTIYF
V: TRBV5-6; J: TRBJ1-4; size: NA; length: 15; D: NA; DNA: TGTGCCAGCAGCTGGAAGACAGGCGAGCGGGAAAAACTGTTTTTT; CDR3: CASSWKTGEREKLFF
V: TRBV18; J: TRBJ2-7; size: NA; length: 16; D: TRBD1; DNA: TGTGCCAGCTCACCACGGCGGGACAGGGGCCCCTACGAGCAGTACTTC; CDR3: CASSPRRDRGPYEQYF
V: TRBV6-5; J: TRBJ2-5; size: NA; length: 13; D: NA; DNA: TGTGCCAGCAGTTACGTAGGGCAAGAGACCCAGTACTTC; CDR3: CASSYVGQETQYF
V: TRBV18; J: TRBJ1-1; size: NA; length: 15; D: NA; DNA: TGTGCCAGCTCACGCGACAGGAGCATGAACACTGAAGCTTTCTTT; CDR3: CASSRDRSMNTEAFF
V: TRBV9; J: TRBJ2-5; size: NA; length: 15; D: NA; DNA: TGTGCCAGCAGCGTAGGGTCTAGCGCGGGGGAGACCCAGTACTTC; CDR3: CASSVGSSAGETQYF
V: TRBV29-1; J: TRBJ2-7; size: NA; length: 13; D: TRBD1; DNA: TGCAGCGTCCTAGGACAGGGCAATTCCGAGCAGTACTTC; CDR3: CSVLGQGNSEQYF
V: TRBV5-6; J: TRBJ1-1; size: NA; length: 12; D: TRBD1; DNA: TGTGCCAGCAGCGGGCCGGACAGGGCGGATTTCTTT; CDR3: CASSGPDRADFF
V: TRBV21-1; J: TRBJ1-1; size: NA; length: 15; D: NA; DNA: TGTGCCAGCAGACAGGGGGAGGTTGGGGACACTGAAGCTTTCTTT; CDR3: CASRQGEVGDTEAFF
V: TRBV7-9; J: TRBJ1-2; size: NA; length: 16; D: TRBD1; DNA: TGTGCCAGCAGCTCAGCCCCTAGGACAGGGAGCTATGGCTACACCTTC; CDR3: CASSSAPRTGSYGYTF
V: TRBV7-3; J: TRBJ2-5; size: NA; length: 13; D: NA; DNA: TGTGCCAGCAGCTTAAAAGGGGGAGAGACCCAGTACTTC; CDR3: CASSLKGGETQYF
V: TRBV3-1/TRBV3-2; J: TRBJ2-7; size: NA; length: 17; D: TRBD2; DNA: TGTGCCAGCAGCCAAGATAAAGCTGGCGGGGGGGCCTACGAGCAGTACTTC; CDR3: CASSQDKAGGGAYEQYF
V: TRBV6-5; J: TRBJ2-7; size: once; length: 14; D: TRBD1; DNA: TGTGCCAGTAAGTTCGGGACAGCGACCTACGAGCAGTACTTC; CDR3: CASKFGTATYEQYF
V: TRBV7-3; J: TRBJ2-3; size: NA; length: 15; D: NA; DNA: TGTGCCAGCAGCTCGGACTACCTCCGCACAGATACGCAGTATTTT; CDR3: CASSSDYLRTDTQYF
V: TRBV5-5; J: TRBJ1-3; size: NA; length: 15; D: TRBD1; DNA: TGTGCCAGCAGCTGGACAGGGGTTTCTGGAAACACCATATATTTT; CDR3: CASSWTGVSGNTIYF
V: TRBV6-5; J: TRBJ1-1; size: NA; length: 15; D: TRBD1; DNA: TGTGCCAGCAGTTACTCTCGAGGGGGCCGGACTGAAGCTTTCTTT; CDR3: CASSYSRGGRTEAFF
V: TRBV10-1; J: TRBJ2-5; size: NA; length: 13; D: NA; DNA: TGCGCCAGCAGTGATCAGGGCTGGGAGACCCAGTACTTC; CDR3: CASSDQGWETQYF
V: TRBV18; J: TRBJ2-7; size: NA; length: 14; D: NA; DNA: TGTGCCAGCTCACCAGGACACGGCTCCTACGAGCAGTACTTC; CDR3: CASSPGHGSYEQYF
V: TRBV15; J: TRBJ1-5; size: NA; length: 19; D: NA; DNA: TGTGCCACCAGCAGACCCCGGTCCCAGCGAAGGGACCGCAATCAGCCCCAGCATTTT; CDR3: CATSRPRSQRRDRNQPQHF
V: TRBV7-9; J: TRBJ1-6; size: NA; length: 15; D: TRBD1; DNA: TGTGCCAGCAGCTTGCGGGACAGATATAATTCACCCCTCCACTTT; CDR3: CASSLRDRYNSPLHF
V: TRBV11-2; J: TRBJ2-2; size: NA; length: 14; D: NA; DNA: TGTGCCAGCAGCTTAGATCAGGGTGACGGGGAGCTGTTTTTT; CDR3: CASSLDQGDGELFF
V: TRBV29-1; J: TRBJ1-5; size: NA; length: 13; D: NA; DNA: TGCAGCGTTGGGGAATCTGGGTATCAGCCCCAGCATTTT; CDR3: CSVGESGYQPQHF
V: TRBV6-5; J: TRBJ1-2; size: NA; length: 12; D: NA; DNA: TGTGCCAGCAGCAGGACAGACTATGGCTACACCTTC; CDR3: CASSRTDYGYTF
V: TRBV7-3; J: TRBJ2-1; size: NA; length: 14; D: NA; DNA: TGTGCCAGCAGCCCCGACAGAACCTACAATGAGCAGTTCTTC; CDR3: CASSPDRTYNEQFF
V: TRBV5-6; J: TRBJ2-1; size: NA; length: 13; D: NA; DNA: TGTGCCAGCAGCCCCGGAGGGGGGGATGAGCAGTTCTTC; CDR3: CASSPGGGDEQFF
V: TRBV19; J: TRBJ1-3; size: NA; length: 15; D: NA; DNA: TGTGCCAGTAGTTTTCGGGGGTACTCTGGAAACACCATATATTTT; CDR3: CASSFRGYSGNTIYF
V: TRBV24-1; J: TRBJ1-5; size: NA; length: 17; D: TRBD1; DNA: TGTGCCACCAGTCGGGGGGGACAGGGTCGGGGTAATCAGCCCCAGCATTTT; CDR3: CATSRGGQGRGNQPQHF
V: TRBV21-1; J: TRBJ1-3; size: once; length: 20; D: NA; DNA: TGTGCCAGCAGCAAAGGGGACAGGGGCCGATCGACCCCCTCTGGAAACACCATATATTTT; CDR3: CASSKGDRGRSTPSGNTIYF
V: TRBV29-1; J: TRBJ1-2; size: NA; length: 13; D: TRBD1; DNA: TGCAGCGCTATGAAGGACAGGGACTATGGCTACACCTTC; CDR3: CSAMKDRDYGYTF
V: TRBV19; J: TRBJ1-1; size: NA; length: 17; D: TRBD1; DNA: TGTGCCAGTAGTATTGGCGGCAGGGGGCAATGGGGCACTGAAGCTTTCTTT; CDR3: CASSIGGRGQWGTEAFF
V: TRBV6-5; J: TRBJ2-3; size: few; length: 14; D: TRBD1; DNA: TGTGCCACCAGGGGGCAGGATAGCACAGATACGCAGTATTTT; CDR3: CATRGQDSTDTQYF
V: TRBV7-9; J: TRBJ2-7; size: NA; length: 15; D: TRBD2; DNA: TGTGCCAGCAGCTTAAGAAGCGGGGACTCCTACGAGCAGTACTTC; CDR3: CASSLRSGDSYEQYF
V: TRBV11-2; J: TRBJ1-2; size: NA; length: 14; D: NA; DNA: TGTGCCAGCAGCTTAAGTCGGGGTGGCTATGGCTACACCTTC; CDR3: CASSLSRGGYGYTF
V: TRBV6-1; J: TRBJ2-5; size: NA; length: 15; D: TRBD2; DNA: TGTGCCAGCAGTGAAGAAGCGGGGAACCAAGAGACCCAGTACTTC; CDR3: CASSEEAGNQETQYF
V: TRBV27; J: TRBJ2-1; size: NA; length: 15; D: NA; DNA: TGTGCCAGCAGTTTATTCCGGGGGCCTAATAGTGAGCAGTTCTTC; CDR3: CASSLFRGPNSEQFF
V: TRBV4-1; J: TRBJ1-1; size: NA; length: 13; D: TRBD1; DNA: TGCGCCAGCAGCCAAACGGACAGGGGCGAAACTTTCTTT; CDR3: CASSQTDRGETFF
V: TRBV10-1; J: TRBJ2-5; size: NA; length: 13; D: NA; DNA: TGCGCCAGCAGTAGGGACGTTCAAGAGACCCAGTACTTC; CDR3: CASSRDVQETQYF
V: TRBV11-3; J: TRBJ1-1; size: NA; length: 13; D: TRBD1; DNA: TGTGCCAGCAGCCCGGGGACAGGGAAAGGAGCTTTCTTT; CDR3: CASSPGTGKGAFF
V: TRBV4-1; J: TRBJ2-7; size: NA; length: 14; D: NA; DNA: TGCGCCAGCAGCCAAGTGGGCAAGACCTACGAGCAGTACTTC; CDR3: CASSQVGKTYEQYF
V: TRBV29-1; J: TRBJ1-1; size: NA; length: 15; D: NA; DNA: TGCAGCGTTGAAGATTGGCGGGGGGCAGACACTGAAGCTTTCTTT; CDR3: CSVEDWRGADTEAFF
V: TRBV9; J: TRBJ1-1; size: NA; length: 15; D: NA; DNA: TGTGCCAGCAGCGTAACGGACAGCTGGAACACTGAAGCTTTCTTT; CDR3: CASSVTDSWNTEAFF